Shown below are 18 T cell receptor beta chains from a single sample sequenced in a study of blood T cell repertoires in COVID-19. The table came from immunoSEQ multiplex PCR; TCRdb's copy has only in-frame clones and leaves some out. Of under 250,000 clones in the sample, 80% were seen once. The sample was PBMCs or T cells enriched from blood (not recorded which). These receptors all come from a man between 25 and 39 years old with acute COVID-19.

The V gene is TRBV12-3 or TRBV12-4, the J gene TRBJ2-5, with D possibly TRBD2 on 5 matching bases. V gave up 5 bases and J gave up 4 bases, with 11 bases separating them. The CDR3 runs to 13 residues. This CDR3 is CASSQDGRETQYF. Written as DNA, the CDR3 is TGTGCCAGCAGTCAGGATGGGAGAGAGACCCAGTACTTC.

The genes are TRBV27 and TRBJ2-7; 10 nucleotides agree with TRBD2. The germline gives CDR1 MNHEY, CDR2 SMNVEV (reference sequence). The CDR3 is 15 residues long. The V gene end was trimmed by 6 bases and the J gene end by 3 bases; junction bases not matched to a gene: 8. CDR3 in amino acids: CASSSVAGGIYEQYF. CDR3 in DNA: TGTGCCAGCAGCTCAGTAGCGGGGGGTATCTACGAGCAGTACTTC.

The J gene is TRBJ2-5, the V gene TRBV12-5; 10 bases map to TRBD1. The trim removed 6 bases at V and 5 bases at J, leaving 9 bases unmatched. Looked up from germline, CDR1 is LGHNT and CDR2 is FRNRAP. The CDR3 runs 15 residues. The CDR3 loop reads CASGSGTGASETQYF. CDR3 in DNA: TGTGCTAGTGGCTCTGGGACAGGGGCGTCGGAGACCCAGTACTTC.

The chain links TRBV6-1 to TRBJ2-7; D perhaps matches TRBD1 (6 bases). Germline loops: CDR1 MNHNS, CDR2 SASEGT. Trimming took 1 base from V and 11 from J, leaving 15 bases between them. The CDR3 consists of 13 residues. The CDR3 loop reads CASSEELRGTEYF. CDR3 nucleotide sequence: TGTGCCAGCAGTGAAGAGTTGAGGGGGACGGAGTACTTC.

The rearrangement joins TRBV10-1 to TRBJ2-3; perhaps TRBD2 as D (5 bases). Trimming took 4 bases from V and 3 from J, leaving 32 bases between them. The length of the CDR3 is 21 residues. Germline lookup yields CDR1 WNHNN and CDR2 SYGVQD (reference sequence). The CDR3 coding sequence is TGCGCCAGCAGTGGACGGGCCGAGTCAGAGGGCGAGCGGAGAGGGACAGATACGCAGTATTTT. This encodes CASSGRAESEGERRGTDTQYF.

V and J are TRBV13 and TRBJ1-3; TRBD1 aligns across 9 bases. The CDR3 sequence is 16 residues long. Germline-derived CDR1 and CDR2 are PRHDT and FYEKMQ (reference sequence). Trimming cost V 4 bases and J 4 bases; bases outside gene matches: 8. As DNA, the CDR3 is TGTGCCAGCAGCTCCCGGGACAGGGTGTTCGGAAACACCATATATTTT. Translation gives CASSSRDRVFGNTIYF.

V gene TRBV19 combines with J gene TRBJ2-7, with a weak D call TRBD1 (6 bases). Germline values: CDR1 LNHDA, CDR2 SQIVND (reference sequence). With 2 bases removed from V and 3 bases from J, the gap between germline ends came to 14 bases. The CDR3 consists of 15 residues. The CDR3: CASSIQTGDFYEQYF. For the CDR3, the DNA is TGTGCCAGTAGTATACAGACAGGAGATTTCTACGAGCAGTACTTC.

The chain is built from TRBV5-1 and TRBJ1-2, with 10 nucleotides matching TRBD1. Germline loops: CDR1 SGHRS, CDR2 YFSETQ. This CDR3 has 15 residues. J was trimmed by 6 bases and V by 2 bases; bases with no gene match: 7. This CDR3 reads CASSLNSGTGDGYTF. DNA for the CDR3: TGCGCCAGCAGCTTAAATTCCGGGACAGGGGATGGCTACACCTTC.

The chain recombines TRBV12-3 or TRBV12-4 with TRBJ1-1; TRBD1 matches 7 bases. This CDR3 region has 13 residues. V shed 1 base, J shed 6 bases, and the junction held 2 bases outside the gene matches. The CDR3 coding sequence is TGTGCCAGCAGTTTAGGGGACAGCGCTGAAGCTTTCTTT. Translation gives CASSLGDSAEAFF.

This chain joins TRBV6-5 and TRBJ2-1, with D possibly TRBD1 on 6 matching bases. Germline-derived CDR1 and CDR2 are MNHEY and SVGAGI. With 7 bases removed from V and 4 bases from J, the gap between germline ends came to 14 bases. The CDR3 is made up of 14 amino acids. This chain's CDR3 is CASTGTLPYNEQFF. CDR3 nucleotide sequence: TGTGCCAGCACCGGGACACTTCCTTACAATGAGCAGTTCTTC.

The chain is built from TRBV19 and TRBJ2-3, with D unresolved. V was clipped by 5 bases and J by 2 bases, with 20 bases between them. The CDR3 sequence is 17 residues long. The germline V gene has CDR1 LNHDA and CDR2 SQIVND (reference sequence). The CDR3 reads CASSRPEAAIITDTQYF. The CDR3 nucleotides read TGTGCCAGTAGTCGCCCCGAGGCGGCGATAATCACAGATACGCAGTATTTT.

V and J are TRBV6-5 and TRBJ1-1; D unclear. CDR1 and CDR2 from the germline V gene are MNHEY and SVGAGI. CDR3 length: 13 residues. V dropped 8 bases and J dropped 5 bases, with 15 bases sitting between them. The CDR3 loop reads CASQIVERTEAFF. The CDR3 DNA sequence: TGTGCCAGCCAGATCGTCGAGAGGACTGAAGCTTTCTTT.

This clone was seen a single time. The chain carries TRBV27 and TRBJ2-1; 8 bases align to TRBD2. The CDR3 is made up of 15 amino acids. Germline values: CDR1 MNHEY, CDR2 SMNVEV (reference sequence). The J segment lost 5 bases and the V segment lost 8 bases, leaving 11 bases of the junction unmatched. The CDR3 bases are TGTGCCAGCCGGAGGGGGGGCGGGGGGAACAATGAGCAGTTCTTC. Its translation is CASRRGGGGNNEQFF.

The chain uses TRBV10-3 and TRBJ1-4; tentative D call: TRBD1 (5 bases). The CDR3 is 13 amino acids. CDR1 and CDR2 from the germline V gene are ENHRY and SYGVKD. The V and J ends lost 8 bases and 7 bases respectively, with 14 bases between them. DNA of the CDR3: TGTGCCATCTCCGACAGAGTGGTTGAAAAACTGTTTTTT. Its protein product is CAISDRVVEKLFF.

J is TRBJ2-2 and V is TRBV12-5; TRBD2 agrees at 15 bases. The CDR3 has 20 residues. Germline V CDR1 and CDR2: LGHNT, FRNRAP. V shed 2 bases, J shed 1 base, and the junction held 8 bases outside the gene matches. The CDR3 bases are TGTGCTAGTGGTTTGATTCTCCCGGGACTAGCGGGGGGGAACACCGGGGAGCTGTTTTTT. Amino acids: CASGLILPGLAGGNTGELFF.

This chain links TRBV23-1 with TRBJ2-5, with D perhaps TRBD1 (5 bases). TRBV23-1 is marked as an open reading frame, function uncertain. The CDR3 runs 14 residues. Deletions cut 5 bases from V and 1 base from J, with 11 bases between. For the CDR3, the DNA is TGCGCCAGCAGTATAAGACAGATCCAAGAGACCCAGTACTTC. It translates to CASSIRQIQETQYF.

V gene TRBV5-1 combines with J gene TRBJ2-7, with a possible D match to TRBD1 (5 bases). The CDR3 contains 15 residues. Trimming took 0 bases from V and 5 from J, leaving 15 bases between them. Per germline, CDR1 SGHRS and CDR2 YFSETQ. The CDR3 DNA reads TGCGCCAGCAGCTTGGTATCCAGGGTAAGGGACGAGCAGTACTTC. Amino acids: CASSLVSRVRDEQYF.

This rearrangement joins TRBV11-2 to TRBJ2-6; 8 nucleotides align to TRBD1. Germline trimming cut 4 bases from V and 4 bases from J; bases unmatched to any gene: 9. Germline V gene data show CDR1 as SGHAT and CDR2 as FQNNGV. This CDR3 is built from 17 residues. CDR3 loop: CASSSLRTGTGANVLTF. The CDR3 DNA is TGTGCCAGCAGCTCCCTCCGGACAGGGACCGGGGCCAACGTCCTGACTTTC.